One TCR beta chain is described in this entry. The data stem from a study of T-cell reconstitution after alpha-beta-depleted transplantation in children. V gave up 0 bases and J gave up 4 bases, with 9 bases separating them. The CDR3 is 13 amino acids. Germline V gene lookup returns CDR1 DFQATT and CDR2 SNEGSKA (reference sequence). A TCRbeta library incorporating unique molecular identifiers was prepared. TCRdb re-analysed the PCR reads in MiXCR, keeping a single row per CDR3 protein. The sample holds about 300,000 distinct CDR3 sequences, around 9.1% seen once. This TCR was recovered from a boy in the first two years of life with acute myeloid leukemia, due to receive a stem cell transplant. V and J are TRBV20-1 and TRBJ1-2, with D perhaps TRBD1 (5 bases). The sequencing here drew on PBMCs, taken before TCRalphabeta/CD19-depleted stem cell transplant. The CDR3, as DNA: TGCAGTGCTAGAGATGACAGAACCTATGGCTACACCTTC. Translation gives CSARDDRTYGYTF.